This TCR beta chain originates from a study of naive and memory T cell subsets. By its share, this clonotype is medium-sized. From germline, CDR1 is SGHTA and CDR2 FQGTGA. The length of the CDR3 is 16 residues. V was pared by 5 bases and J by 0 bases, with 15 bases between. Two oligonucleotides, mixed equimolar, formed the beta constant-region primer covering TRBC1 and TRBC2. The ligated cDNA underwent four PCR rounds using SP2 and nested alpha and beta constant-region primers. TCRdb itself ran the UMI-ligation and nested PCR reads through MiXCR, one entry per CDR3 protein. The sample holds 9,500 to 10,000 distinct CDR3 sequences, around 5.4% seen once.

The receptor was isolated from a human donor in good health. The V call is TRBV7-3, the J call TRBJ2-3, with D perhaps matching TRBD1 or TRBD2 (5 bases each). Sequencing used CD4+ TEMRA cells from blood. Subset: effector memory re-expressing CD45RA, CD45RA+ CD27-. The CDR3 region is CASSRRARESTDTQYF. CDR3 nucleotide sequence: TGTGCCAGCAGCCGTCGGGCCAGGGAGAGCACAGATACGCAGTATTTT.